Listed here are 8 T cell receptor beta chains from one sample, sequenced in a study of T-cell memory formation after mild COVID-19. TCRdb re-called the 5' RACE reads through MiXCR, storing one row per CDR3 protein. This table has a few hundred thousand distinct CDR3 sequences, more than 20% appearing once. The sequencing input was PBMCs or a T cell subset sorted from them (not recorded which). The receptor source for this set is an adult woman who had mild COVID-19 (a few samples of this study predate the infection). Cell type and time point are not known.

V usage is TRBV18 and J usage is TRBJ1-1; D gene uncertain. The germline V gene encodes CDR1 KGHSH and CDR2 LQKENI. The CDR3 runs 15 residues. With 0 bases removed from V and 1 base from J, the gap between germline ends came to 9 bases. Here the CDR3 DNA reads TGTGCCAGCTCACCACCGATGAGTCAGAACACTGAAGCTTTCTTT. It codes for CASSPPMSQNTEAFF.

The chain employs TRBV7-8 and TRBJ1-5; D gene unclear. Germline CDR1 SGHVS, CDR2 FQNEAQ. The CDR3 spans 13 residues. V gave up 2 bases and J gave up 7 bases, with 9 bases separating them. CDR3 sequence: CASSLSSVQPQHF. CDR3 nucleotides: TGTGCCAGCAGCTTATCCTCCGTGCAGCCCCAGCATTTT.

The V gene is TRBV6-2 or TRBV6-3, the J gene TRBJ2-7; 10 bases line up with TRBD1. After removal of 2 bases from V and 2 bases from J, the junction contained 3 bases not matched to a gene. CDR3 size: 15 residues. Per germline, CDR1 MNHEY and CDR2 SVGEGT. CDR3: CASSYPGTGAYEQYF. DNA of the CDR3: TGTGCCAGCAGTTACCCCGGGACAGGGGCCTACGAGCAGTACTTC.

A few counts support this clonotype. This chain uses TRBV11-3 with TRBJ2-4; D is undetermined. This CDR3 contains 15 residues. V shed 0 bases and J shed 1 base, with 7 bases lying between them. In germline, CDR1 is SGHNT, CDR2 YENEEA. Written as DNA, the CDR3 is TGTGCCAGCAGCTTAGACAATCTGGCCAAAAACATTCAGTACTTC. This sequence encodes CASSLDNLAKNIQYF.

This chain uses TRBV7-9 with TRBJ2-3; 7 nucleotides match TRBD2. Germline values: CDR1 SEHNR, CDR2 FQNEAQ (reference sequence). The CDR3 sequence is 15 residues long. The V segment lost 4 bases and the J segment 0 bases; nucleotides outside the gene matches: 4. DNA for the CDR3: TGTGCCAGCAGCTCCAGCGGGGCTAGCACAGATACGCAGTATTTT. It specifies CASSSSGASTDTQYF.

This clonotype was picked up a small number of times. This chain uses TRBV4-1 with TRBJ2-7; 8 nucleotides line up with TRBD1. This CDR3 has 14 residues. With 4 bases clipped from V and 1 base from J, the junction kept 3 bases outside the gene matches. Germline loops: CDR1 MGHRA, CDR2 YSYEKL. CDR3 protein: CASSPTGVSYEQYF. DNA for the CDR3: TGCGCCAGCAGCCCGACAGGGGTTTCCTACGAGCAGTACTTC.

This clonotype has just a few counts. The CDR3 is CASSFYASTDTQYF. The CDR3 DNA follows: TGTGCCAGCAGCTTTTACGCTAGCACAGATACGCAGTATTTT. This chain joins TRBV28 and TRBJ2-3; D ambiguous. Germline V lookup: CDR1 MDHEN, CDR2 SYDVKM. The CDR3 is 14 residues long. The V and J ends lost 6 bases and 0 bases respectively, with 10 bases between them.

The rearrangement uses TRBV6-5 and TRBJ2-6; TRBD1 might be the D (6 bases). V dropped 8 bases and J dropped 1 base, with 21 bases sitting between them. There are 18 residues in the CDR3. CDR1 is MNHEY and CDR2 is SVGAGI in the germline V gene. CDR3 loop: CASARKGQWASGANVLTF. The CDR3 nucleotides read TGTGCCAGCGCTCGTAAGGGACAATGGGCGTCTGGGGCCAACGTCCTGACTTTC.